The source of this TCR beta chain is a study of blood T cell repertoires in COVID-19. Study-wide context: PBMCs, B-cell-depleted T cells, or T cells were the source of the cDNA or gDNA that made up the material.

CDR3 length: 16 amino acids. CDR1 and CDR2 from the germline V gene are SGHDT and YYEEEE. Trimming left V 2 bases short and J 1 base short, with 13 bases between. Using immunoSEQ multiplex PCR, the repertoire was profiled, and TCRdb retains in-frame clones only, with some absent. The data contain about 210,000 clones, 92% of them seen just once; the ten biggest clones take up more than 0.95%. Sequences were obtained from peripheral blood. The sequence was collected from a man aged 25 to 40 with acute or convalescent COVID-19. The rearrangement links TRBV5-6 to TRBJ2-4; a possible D gene is TRBD2 (6 bases). CDR3 sequence: CASSLGRRVAKNIQYF. The CDR3 bases are TGTGCCAGCAGCTTAGGTAGGAGGGTGGCCAAAAACATTCAGTACTTC.